The 9 T cell receptor beta chains reported below all come from one sample, sequenced in a study of graft-versus-host responses after intestinal transplantation. TCRdb's table, derived via immunoSEQ multiplex PCR, lists solely in-frame clones and lacks some. The sample yields under 50,000 clones, roughly 89% seen once. This sample comprised PBMCs, obtained roughly 270 days after transplant. These receptors were obtained from a human patient who received an intestinal transplant, so some T cells may come from the graft donor.

The V and J genes are TRBV6-5 and TRBJ2-7; D perhaps matches TRBD2 (5 bases). Germline CDR1 MNHEY, CDR2 SVGAGI. Trimming removed 6 bases at V and 3 bases at J, with 12 bases between. CDR3 length: 13 residues. The CDR3 sequence is CASRAPGGYEQYF. Here the CDR3 DNA reads TGTGCCAGCAGAGCCCCAGGAGGCTACGAGCAGTACTTC.

The J gene is TRBJ2-7, the V gene TRBV6-5; no clear D. Germline V CDR1 and CDR2: MNHEY, SVGAGI. V lost 6 bases, J lost 2 bases, and 8 bases lay in between. This CDR3 is 12 amino acids long. CDR3 amino acids: CASRNGPYEQYF. The CDR3, as DNA: TGTGCCAGCAGGAATGGACCCTACGAGCAGTACTTC.

The chain links TRBV9 to TRBJ2-5; D is unresolved. Germline assignment: CDR1 SGDLS and CDR2 YYNGEE. The ends were cut back, 0 bases at V and 1 base at J, with 7 bases in the middle. The CDR3 loop spans 14 amino acids. In nucleotides, the CDR3 is TGTGCCAGCAGCGTAGATTGGGCCCAAGAGACCCAGTACTTC. Protein sequence: CASSVDWAQETQYF.

This clone has more than one count but fewer than ten. The rearrangement links TRBV4-1 to TRBJ2-7; D tentatively reads TRBD1 or TRBD2 (5 bases each). CDR1 and CDR2 (germline): MGHRA, YSYEKL. Trimming removed 3 bases from V and 1 base from J, with 7 bases in between. The CDR3 contains 13 residues. In nucleotides, the CDR3 is TGCGCCAGCAGCCAGGGACGGTCCTACGAGCAGTACTTC. Residues: CASSQGRSYEQYF.

This chain connects TRBV19 to TRBJ1-2, with TRBD1 matching over 9 bases. The CDR3 runs 15 residues. Germline assignment: CDR1 LNHDA and CDR2 SQIVND (reference sequence). V was clipped by 4 bases and J by 6 bases; unmatched bases: 9. The CDR3 bases are TGTGCCAGTAGTAACATCACAGGGGGCGCAAATGGCTACACCTTC. It encodes CASSNITGGANGYTF.

J is TRBJ2-6 and V is TRBV7-2; 7 bases line up with TRBD1. With 5 bases clipped from V and 0 bases from J, the junction kept 7 bases outside the gene matches. This CDR3 spans 17 amino acids. Germline loops: CDR1 SGHTA, CDR2 FQGNSA. DNA of the CDR3: TGTGCCAGCAGCACAATGGGACAGAACTCTGGGGCCAACGTCCTGACTTTC. Translated: CASSTMGQNSGANVLTF.

The genes are TRBV5-4 and TRBJ2-7; 7 nucleotides line up with TRBD1. V was clipped by 4 bases and J by 1 base; unmatched bases: 5. CDR1 SGHNT and CDR2 YYREEE come from the germline V gene (reference sequence). This CDR3 contains 14 residues. As DNA, the CDR3 is TGTGCCAGCAGCGCGACAGGGTGGTCCTACGAGCAGTACTTC. Encoded protein: CASSATGWSYEQYF.

This clone appeared a single time. The CDR3 reads CASSPAGEMNTEAFF. The CDR3 DNA is TGTGCCAGCTCACCTGCAGGGGAAATGAACACTGAAGCTTTCTTT. The chain recombines TRBV18 with TRBJ1-1; possible D gene TRBD1, 6 bases. The CDR3 is 15 residues long. V was shortened by 3 bases and J by 0 bases, with 11 bases between the two germline ends. In germline, CDR1 is KGHSH, CDR2 LQKENI.

The chain links TRBV6-1 to TRBJ2-3, with TRBD2 identical over 11 bases. Germline V lookup: CDR1 MNHNS, CDR2 SASEGT. The CDR3 extends over 15 amino acids. With V trimmed by 1 base and J by 4 bases, 1 base remained unmatched. CDR3 region: CASSEVAGGPDTQYF. CDR3 coding DNA: TGTGCCAGCAGTGAAGTAGCGGGGGGGCCAGATACGCAGTATTTT.